This entry describes one T cell receptor (beta chain). V lost 1 base, J lost 5 bases, and 18 bases stayed unmatched. The germline V gene encodes CDR1 LGHNA and CDR2 YNFKEQ. This CDR3 region has 19 residues. This specimen belongs to a study of blood T cell repertoires in COVID-19. Sequencing was performed with immunoSEQ multiplex PCR; in TCRdb, only in-frame clones are kept and a portion is missing. The sample has 200,000 or so clones, about 86% seen once; the top ten hold roughly 2.3%. This TCR derives from a woman in her fifties or sixties with acute or convalescent COVID-19. The chain is built from TRBV4-2 and TRBJ2-5, with TRBD2 matching over 8 bases. The sample was peripheral blood. CDR3 in DNA: TGTGCCAGCAGCCAAGGGGAGCACGGGGGGGAGGTGTCGAGCGAGACCCAGTACTTC. It specifies CASSQGEHGGEVSSETQYF.